This is a list of T cell receptor beta chains from one sample in a study of cytomegalovirus exposure and HLA in healthy donors. Repertoires were generated with immunoSEQ multiplex PCR, while TCRdb's copy carries only in-frame clones and drops some. This table has under 150,000 clones, over 75% appearing once. Sequenced material: PBMCs. These receptors originate from a man aged 30 to 39 in good health and CMV-seronegative. Each CDR3 is given with its conserved first and last residue. The D gene is left open where the match is weak. Expanded clones are given a class, and other clones once, few, many or no size at all.

j_gene,abundance,v_gene,d_gene,CDR3aa,CDR3nt
TRBJ2-7,NA,TRBV7-9,NA,CASSPGPTYEQYF,TGTGCCAGCAGTCCAGGGCCAACCTACGAGCAGTACTTC
TRBJ1-4,NA,TRBV5-1,TRBD1,CASSRATGQSNEKLFF,TGCGCCAGCAGCAGAGCCACGGGACAGAGTAATGAAAAACTGTTTTTT
TRBJ1-6,once,TRBV6-1,TRBD1,CASSVITGDQSPLHF,TGTGCCAGCAGTGTCATCACAGGGGATCAATCACCCCTCCACTTT
TRBJ1-5,NA,TRBV19,TRBD1,CASTLNLGQGSNQPQHF,TGTGCCAGTACGCTTAACCTTGGACAGGGAAGCAATCAGCCCCAGCATTTT
TRBJ1-2,NA,TRBV30,TRBD1,CAWSGQGYYGYTF,TGTGCCTGGAGTGGACAGGGCTACTATGGCTACACCTTC
TRBJ2-7,NA,TRBV27,TRBD1,CASSSQGAGEYEQYF,TGTGCCAGCAGTTCACAGGGGGCGGGTGAGTACGAGCAGTACTTC
TRBJ2-3,NA,TRBV29-1,NA,CSVENWAGSTDTQYF,TGCAGCGTTGAAAATTGGGCGGGAAGCACAGATACGCAGTATTTT
TRBJ2-1,NA,TRBV10-1,TRBD2,CASSESASGYNEQFF,TGCGCCAGCAGTGAGTCGGCTAGCGGGTACAATGAGCAGTTCTTC
TRBJ1-2,NA,TRBV28,TRBD1,CASSLGDRGGWDTF,TGTGCCAGCAGCTTGGGGGACAGGGGAGGCTGGGACACCTTC
TRBJ1-1,NA,TRBV28,NA,CASSPGQTNRAFF,TGTGCCAGCAGTCCAGGACAGACCAACAGAGCTTTCTTT
TRBJ2-7,NA,TRBV4-1,NA,CASSQGIAVGYEQYF,TGCGCCAGCAGCCAAGGGATAGCGGTAGGCTACGAGCAGTACTTC
TRBJ2-7,NA,TRBV9,TRBD1,CASSSPPGQGSGQYF,TGTGCCAGCAGCTCCCCCCCGGGACAGGGGTCTGGGCAGTACTTC
TRBJ2-7,few,TRBV7-9,NA,CASSTGVPSYEQYF,TGTGCCAGCAGTACAGGAGTGCCCTCCTACGAGCAGTACTTC
TRBJ2-1,NA,TRBV5-1,NA,CASSLSHPDNEQFF,TGCGCCAGCAGCTTGAGTCACCCAGACAATGAGCAGTTCTTC
TRBJ1-5,NA,TRBV2,TRBD1,CASGRDRAGNQPQHF,TGTGCCAGCGGCCGGGACAGGGCGGGCAATCAGCCCCAGCATTTT
TRBJ2-6,NA,TRBV28,NA,CASSLFEGVLTF,TGTGCCAGCAGTTTATTTGAGGGCGTCCTGACTTTC
TRBJ2-1,NA,TRBV19,NA,CASSIGGVYNEQFF,TGTGCCAGTAGTATTGGAGGTGTCTACAATGAGCAGTTCTTC